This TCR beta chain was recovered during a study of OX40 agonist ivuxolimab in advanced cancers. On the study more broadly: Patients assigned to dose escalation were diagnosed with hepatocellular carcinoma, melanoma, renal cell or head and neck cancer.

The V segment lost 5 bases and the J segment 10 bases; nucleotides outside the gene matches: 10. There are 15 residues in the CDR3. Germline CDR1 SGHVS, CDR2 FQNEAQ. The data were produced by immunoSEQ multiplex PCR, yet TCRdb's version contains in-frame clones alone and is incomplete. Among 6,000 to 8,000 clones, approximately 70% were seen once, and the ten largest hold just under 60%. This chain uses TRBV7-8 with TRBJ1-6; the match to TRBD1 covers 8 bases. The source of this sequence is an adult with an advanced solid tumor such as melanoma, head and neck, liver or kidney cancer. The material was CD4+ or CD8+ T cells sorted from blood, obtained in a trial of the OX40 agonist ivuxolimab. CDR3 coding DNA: TGTGCCAGCAGCGCTAAGGACAGGGCAAGCTCACCCCTCCACTTT. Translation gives CASSAKDRASSPLHF.